This T cell receptor beta chain was retrieved from a study of beta chain features in type 1 diabetes. Study-wide context: Researchers looked at around 100 million sorted cells across all samples.

This clone was counted between two and nine times. Reverse transcription of all isolated RNA meant that expressed TCRB transcripts were sequenced. Sequencing used immunoSEQ multiplex PCR; TCRdb keeps in-frame clones, though not all of them. There are around 240,000 clones in the sample; 7.5% to 10% occur only once, and around 0.037% lies in the top ten. The germline gives CDR1 PRHDT, CDR2 FYEKMQ (reference sequence). The CDR3 runs 14 residues. Trimming removed 6 bases from V and 8 bases from J; junction bases left unmatched: 5. This receptor was taken from a woman younger than 30 in good health. Material for sequencing was naive CD4+ T cells from blood. The chain uses TRBV13 and TRBJ2-1; 12 positions match TRBD1. The CDR3, as DNA: TGTGCCAGCAGGCGCGGGACAGGGGGCTATGAGCAGTTCTTC. It codes for CASRRGTGGYEQFF.